Given below is one TCR beta chain in context. The antigen remains unidentified. Before the COVID-19 pandemic, during about 2010-2019, CD4+ T cells were taken from unexposed donors. The cells were cultured for approximately 10 days before CD4+ T cells were isolated. The repertoire was sequenced with immunoSEQ multiplex PCR; TCRdb's copy has only in-frame clones and lacks some. The data hold around 25,000 clones, with approximately 82% observed a single time. The entry originates in a study of CD4 T cells in relation to SARS-CoV-2 and coronaviruses. The germline V gene has CDR1 SGHRS and CDR2 YFSETQ. V was shortened by 2 bases and J by 0 bases, with 15 bases between the two germline ends. This CDR3 comprises 16 residues.

The material sequenced was CD4+ T cells from PBMCs, cultured in vitro. The TCR was taken from a human donor in good health. This chain joins TRBV5-1 and TRBJ2-7; TRBD2 might be the D (6 bases). CDR3 DNA: TGCGCCAGCAGCTTAGGGCCGACGGGGGTCTCCTACGAGCAGTACTTC. Residues: CASSLGPTGVSYEQYF.